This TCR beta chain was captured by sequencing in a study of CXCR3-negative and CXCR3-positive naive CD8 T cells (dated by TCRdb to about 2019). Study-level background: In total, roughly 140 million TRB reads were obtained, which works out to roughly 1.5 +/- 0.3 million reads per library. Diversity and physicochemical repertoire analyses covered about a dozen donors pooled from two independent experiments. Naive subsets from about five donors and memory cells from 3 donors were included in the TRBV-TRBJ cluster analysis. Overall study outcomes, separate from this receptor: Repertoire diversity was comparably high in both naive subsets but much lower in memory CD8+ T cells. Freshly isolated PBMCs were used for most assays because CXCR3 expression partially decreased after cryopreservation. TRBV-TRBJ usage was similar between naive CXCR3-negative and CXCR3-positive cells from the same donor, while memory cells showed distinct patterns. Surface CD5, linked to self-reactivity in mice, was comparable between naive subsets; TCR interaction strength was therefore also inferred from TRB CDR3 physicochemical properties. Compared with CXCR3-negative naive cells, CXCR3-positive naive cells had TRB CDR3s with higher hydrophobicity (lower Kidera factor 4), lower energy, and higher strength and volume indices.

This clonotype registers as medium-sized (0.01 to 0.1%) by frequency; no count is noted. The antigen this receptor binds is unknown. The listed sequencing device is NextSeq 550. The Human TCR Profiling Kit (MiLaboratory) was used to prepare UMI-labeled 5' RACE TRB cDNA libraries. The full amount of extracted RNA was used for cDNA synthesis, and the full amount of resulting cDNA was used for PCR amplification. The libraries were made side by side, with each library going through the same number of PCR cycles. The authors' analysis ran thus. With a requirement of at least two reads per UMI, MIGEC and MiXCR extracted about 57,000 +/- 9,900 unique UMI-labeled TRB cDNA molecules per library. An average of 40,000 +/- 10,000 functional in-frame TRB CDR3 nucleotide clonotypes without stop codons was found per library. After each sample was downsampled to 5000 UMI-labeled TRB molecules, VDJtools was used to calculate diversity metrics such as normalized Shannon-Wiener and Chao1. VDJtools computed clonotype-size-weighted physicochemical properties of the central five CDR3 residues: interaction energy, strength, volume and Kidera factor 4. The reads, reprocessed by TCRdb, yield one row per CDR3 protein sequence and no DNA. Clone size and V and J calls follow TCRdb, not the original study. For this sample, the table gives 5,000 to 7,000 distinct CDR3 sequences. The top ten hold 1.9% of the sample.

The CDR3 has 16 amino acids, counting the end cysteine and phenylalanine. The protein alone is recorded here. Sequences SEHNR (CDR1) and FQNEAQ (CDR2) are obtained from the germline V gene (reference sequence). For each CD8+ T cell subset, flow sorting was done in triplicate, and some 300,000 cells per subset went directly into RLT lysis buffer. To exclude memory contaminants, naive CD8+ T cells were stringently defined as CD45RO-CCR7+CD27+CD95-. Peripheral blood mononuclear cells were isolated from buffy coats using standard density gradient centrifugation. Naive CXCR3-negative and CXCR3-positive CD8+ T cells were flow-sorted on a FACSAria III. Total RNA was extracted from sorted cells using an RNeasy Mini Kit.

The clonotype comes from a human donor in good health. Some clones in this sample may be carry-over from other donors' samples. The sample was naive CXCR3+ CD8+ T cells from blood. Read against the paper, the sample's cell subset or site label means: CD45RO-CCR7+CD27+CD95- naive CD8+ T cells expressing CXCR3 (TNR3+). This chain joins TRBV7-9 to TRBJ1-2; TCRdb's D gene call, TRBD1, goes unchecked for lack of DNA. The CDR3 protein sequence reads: CASSPQDPPRVYGYTF.